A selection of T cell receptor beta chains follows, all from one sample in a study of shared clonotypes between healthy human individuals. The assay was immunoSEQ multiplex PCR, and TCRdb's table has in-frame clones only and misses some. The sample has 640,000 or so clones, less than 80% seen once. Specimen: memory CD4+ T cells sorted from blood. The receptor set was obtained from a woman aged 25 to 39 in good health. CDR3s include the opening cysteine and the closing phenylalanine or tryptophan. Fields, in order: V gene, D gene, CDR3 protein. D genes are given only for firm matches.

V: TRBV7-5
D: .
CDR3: CASSPQTGDGGYTF

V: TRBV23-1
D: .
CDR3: CASSCLPGLLLGSYEQYF

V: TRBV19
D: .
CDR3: CASSIGEWGRNTEAFF

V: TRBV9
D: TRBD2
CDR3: CASSISSGRSTDTQYF

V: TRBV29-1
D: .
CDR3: CSVELSGNTIYF

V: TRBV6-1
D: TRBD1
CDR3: CASSEGSRGIQPQHF

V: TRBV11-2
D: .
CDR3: CASSAGGMSYEQYF

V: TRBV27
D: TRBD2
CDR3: CASSFLGRADRTGELFF

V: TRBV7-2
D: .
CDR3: CASSLEPQAGGYGYTF

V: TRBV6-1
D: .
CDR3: CASSDKGGYTF

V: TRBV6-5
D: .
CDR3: CASRWDINQPQHF

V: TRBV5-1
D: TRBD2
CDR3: CASSITSGDYEQYF

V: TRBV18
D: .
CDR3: CASSRTGSTEAFF

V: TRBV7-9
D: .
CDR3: CASLSGETQYF

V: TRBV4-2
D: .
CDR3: CASSQESLGGLPYEQYF

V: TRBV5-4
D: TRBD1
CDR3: CATGNTGGTEAFF

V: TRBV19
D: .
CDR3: CASTQGVGGEQFF

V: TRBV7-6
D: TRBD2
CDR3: CASSLGGTSEGDTQYF

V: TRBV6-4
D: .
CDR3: CASSAGDNQPQHF

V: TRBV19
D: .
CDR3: CASSKFGSNQPQHF

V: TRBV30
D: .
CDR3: CAWSVGGQLYEQYF

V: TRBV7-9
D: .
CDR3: CASSLLGTSYEQYF

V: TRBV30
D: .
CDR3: CAWSVQGRTEAFF

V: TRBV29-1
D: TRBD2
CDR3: CSASLRRENNEQFF

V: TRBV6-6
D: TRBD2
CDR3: CASSPTSGSRGDTQYF

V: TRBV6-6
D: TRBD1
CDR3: CASSPTGFPPYEQYF

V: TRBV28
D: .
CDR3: CASGAVGNYGYTF

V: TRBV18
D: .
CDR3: CASSPSADSNQPQHF

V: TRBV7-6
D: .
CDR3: CASSSSQDQPQHF

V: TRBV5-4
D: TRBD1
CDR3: CASSQTLGQSSGEQYF

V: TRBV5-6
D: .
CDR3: CASSVYETQYF

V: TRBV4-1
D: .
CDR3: CASSQGGTLRNTEAFF